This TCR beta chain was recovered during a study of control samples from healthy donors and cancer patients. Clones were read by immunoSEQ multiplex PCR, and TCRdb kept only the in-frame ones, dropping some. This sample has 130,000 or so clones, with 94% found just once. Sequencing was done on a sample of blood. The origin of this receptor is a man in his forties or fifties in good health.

In DNA form, the CDR3 reads TGTGCCAGCAGCGCCGGGGGGCCCAATGAGCAGTTCTTC. It encodes CASSAGGPNEQFF. J is TRBJ2-1 and V is TRBV6-5; D perhaps matches TRBD2 (7 bases). Per germline, CDR1 MNHEY and CDR2 SVGAGI. V was clipped by 6 bases and J by 6 bases, with 12 bases between them. The CDR3 covers 13 residues.